This T cell receptor (beta chain) was documented in a study of blood T cell repertoires in COVID-19. Across the whole study: The study drew acute and convalescent COVID-19 samples from the United States, Italy and Spain.

Authors' methods: Amplification of reference gene primers was used by the study to estimate nucleated cell counts. Libraries were prepared by immunoSEQ multiplex PCR; TCRdb keeps only in-frame clonotypes and omits some of them. V and J calls and clone size are those listed in that table; D and trimming were worked out from the DNA. The sample includes more than 400,000 clones, around 90% seen only once; the top ten take roughly 0.7%. Germline V gene sequence: CDR1 SNHLY, CDR2 FYNNEI. Trimming took off 8 bases at V and 2 bases at J, with 10 bases between the two ends. The CDR3 is 14 amino acids. This clone occurred once.

The source material was PBMCs or T cells enriched from blood (not recorded which). This sequence joins TRBV2 and TRBJ1-6; D gene uncertain. The source of this sequence is a woman younger than 35 who had recovered from COVID-19. CDR3 sequence reads: CASDNRAYNSPLHF. The CDR3 bases are TGTGCCAGCGATAACCGGGCCTATAATTCACCCCTCCACTTT.